Listed below are T cell receptor beta chains from one sample, sequenced in a study of Ad26.COV2.S vaccination and SARS-CoV-2 variants. Sequencing was performed with immunoSEQ multiplex PCR; in TCRdb, only in-frame clones are kept and a portion is missing. The profile covers 400,000 to 500,000 clones, with roughly 90% appearing a single time and 3.6% taken by the ten largest. The sequencing used peripheral blood, collected in a trial of Ad26.COV2.S vaccine versus placebo. The receptors shown here come from a person between 18 and 65 years old who received the Ad26.COV2.S COVID-19 vaccine or a placebo. CDR3s include the opening cysteine and the closing phenylalanine or tryptophan. Each record gives: V gene, CDR3 length, D gene, J gene, clone size, CDR3 DNA, CDR3 protein. D genes are given only for firm matches. Size is omitted from some rows. Given values are once, few, many or a class for expanded clones.

V: TRBV11-2
length: 18
D: -
J: TRBJ1-3
size: -
DNA: TGTGCCAGCAGCTTCTCAAGGCCCGCGATCGACTCTGGAAACACCATATATTTT
CDR3: CASSFSRPAIDSGNTIYF

V: TRBV12-3/TRBV12-4
length: 12
D: -
J: TRBJ2-2
size: -
DNA: TGTGCCAGCAGTCCTCACAGCGGGGAGCTGTTTTTT
CDR3: CASSPHSGELFF

V: TRBV3-1/TRBV3-2
length: 15
D: -
J: TRBJ1-4
size: -
DNA: TGTGCCAGCAGCTTCGGGTGGGGAACTAATGAAAAACTGTTTTTT
CDR3: CASSFGWGTNEKLFF

V: TRBV4-3
length: 15
D: -
J: TRBJ2-3
size: once
DNA: TGCGCCAGCAGCCAGGGGGGTGGAGGCGCAGATACGCAGTATTTT
CDR3: CASSQGGGGADTQYF

V: TRBV6-5
length: 13
D: -
J: TRBJ1-5
size: -
DNA: TGTGCCAGCAGCCAGGGGCGCAATCAGCCCCAGCATTTT
CDR3: CASSQGRNQPQHF

V: TRBV5-1
length: 20
D: TRBD2
J: TRBJ2-1
size: -
DNA: TGCGCCAGCAGCTCTGCTGGACTAGCGGGGCGAAGCCTTTCCTACAATGAGCAGTTCTTC
CDR3: CASSSAGLAGRSLSYNEQFF

V: TRBV21-1
length: 15
D: -
J: TRBJ2-1
size: -
DNA: TGTGCCAGCAGCAAAACGTATGGTAGCGGGGGGCGGCAGTTCTTC
CDR3: CASSKTYGSGGRQFF

V: TRBV5-4
length: 16
D: -
J: TRBJ2-1
size: -
DNA: TGTGCCAGCAGCTTGGTCCTCTCGGCCTCCTACAATGAGCAGTTCTTC
CDR3: CASSLVLSASYNEQFF

V: TRBV3-1/TRBV3-2
length: 13
D: -
J: TRBJ1-2
size: once
DNA: TGTGCCAGCAGCCAGGGGTTGAACTATGGCTACACCTTC
CDR3: CASSQGLNYGYTF

V: TRBV19
length: 15
D: TRBD1
J: TRBJ2-7
size: -
DNA: TGTGCCAGTAGTATACTCCGGGACAGGGGAGGCGAGCAGTACTTC
CDR3: CASSILRDRGGEQYF

V: TRBV6-5
length: 13
D: -
J: TRBJ1-2
size: -
DNA: TGTGCCAGCAGTCCGCTACTTGCGAGTGGCTACACCTTC
CDR3: CASSPLLASGYTF

V: TRBV24-1
length: 15
D: -
J: TRBJ2-5
size: -
DNA: TGTGCCACCAGTGATTCTCCGAGGGGGGGCGAGACCCAGTACTTC
CDR3: CATSDSPRGGETQYF

V: TRBV30
length: 11
D: TRBD1
J: TRBJ2-3
size: -
DNA: TGTGCCTGGAAAAGGGGGCGGGCGCAGTATTTT
CDR3: CAWKRGRAQYF

V: TRBV7-2
length: 17
D: TRBD2
J: TRBJ2-3
size: -
DNA: TGTGCCAGCAGCCCCAAAGCGGGGGCCCATTGGGGGGATACGCAGTATTTT
CDR3: CASSPKAGAHWGDTQYF

V: TRBV7-3
length: 14
D: TRBD1
J: TRBJ1-6
size: -
DNA: TGTGCCAGCAGCTCGACAGGGGTCGATTCACCCCTCCACTTT
CDR3: CASSSTGVDSPLHF

V: TRBV19
length: 15
D: -
J: TRBJ1-4
size: -
DNA: TGTGCCAGTAGTAGGCAAGGGGGAACTAATGAAAAACTGTTTTTT
CDR3: CASSRQGGTNEKLFF

V: TRBV6-2/TRBV6-3
length: 20
D: -
J: TRBJ1-6
size: once
DNA: TGTGCCAGCAGTTACCCGGCGGTCGGGCGGGCAAGCTCCTATAATTCACCCCTCCACTTT
CDR3: CASSYPAVGRASSYNSPLHF

V: TRBV21-1
length: 15
D: -
J: TRBJ2-7
size: -
DNA: TGTGCCAGCAGCGATGATAGCGGGGACTCCTACGAGCAGTACTTC
CDR3: CASSDDSGDSYEQYF

V: TRBV30
length: 12
D: -
J: TRBJ1-6
size: -
DNA: TGTGCCTGGAGCCAACGGGGTTCACCCCTCCACTTT
CDR3: CAWSQRGSPLHF

V: TRBV2
length: 15
D: -
J: TRBJ1-4
size: -
DNA: TGTGCCAGCAGTGAAACCGGGGGAACTAATGAAAAACTGTTTTTT
CDR3: CASSETGGTNEKLFF

V: TRBV27
length: 13
D: TRBD1
J: TRBJ2-1
size: -
DNA: TGTGCCAGCAGGCAGACAGGGACGAATGAGCAGTTCTTC
CDR3: CASRQTGTNEQFF

V: TRBV6-4
length: 14
D: TRBD2
J: TRBJ2-3
size: -
DNA: TGTGCCAGCGGGGGGGGGACTAGCACAGATACGCAGTATTTT
CDR3: CASGGGTSTDTQYF

V: TRBV19
length: 14
D: TRBD2
J: TRBJ2-7
size: -
DNA: TGTGCCAGTAGCGGACTAGCGGGGACCTACGAGCAGTACTTC
CDR3: CASSGLAGTYEQYF

V: TRBV7-8
length: 17
D: TRBD2
J: TRBJ2-3
size: -
DNA: TGTGCCAGCAGCTTAGAACGGGGGGTTACTAGCACAGATACGCAGTATTTT
CDR3: CASSLERGVTSTDTQYF

V: TRBV25-1
length: 15
D: -
J: TRBJ1-4
size: -
DNA: TGTGCCAGCAGTGGATGGGCAGAGAGAAATGAAAAACTGTTTTTT
CDR3: CASSGWAERNEKLFF

V: TRBV30
length: 13
D: -
J: TRBJ1-2
size: -
DNA: TGTGCCTGGAGTGAAAACATGAGATATGGCTACACCTTC
CDR3: CAWSENMRYGYTF

V: TRBV9
length: 15
D: -
J: TRBJ1-3
size: -
DNA: TGTGCCAGCAGCGTAGACCCGCTCTCTGGAAACACCATATATTTT
CDR3: CASSVDPLSGNTIYF

V: TRBV11-2
length: 16
D: TRBD2
J: TRBJ2-1
size: -
DNA: TGTGCCAGCAGCTCAACTAGCGGGGGGGCCGGGAATGAGCAGTTCTTC
CDR3: CASSSTSGGAGNEQFF

V: TRBV4-2
length: 16
D: -
J: TRBJ2-2
size: -
DNA: TGTGCCAGCAGTCCCAGGGGGGACAGATCCACCGGGGAGCTGTTTTTT
CDR3: CASSPRGDRSTGELFF

V: TRBV7-3
length: 16
D: -
J: TRBJ1-6
size: -
DNA: TGTGCCAGCAGCTTAACGGGCAGGGCCGGTAATTCACCCCTCCACTTT
CDR3: CASSLTGRAGNSPLHF

V: TRBV4-3
length: 16
D: -
J: TRBJ1-6
size: -
DNA: TGCGCCAGCAGCCAAGTGACAGACAAACTGAATTCACCCCTCCACTTT
CDR3: CASSQVTDKLNSPLHF

V: TRBV5-1
length: 15
D: -
J: TRBJ2-3
size: -
DNA: TGCGCCAGCAGCTTGGCCAGGGCAGAAACAGATACGCAGTATTTT
CDR3: CASSLARAETDTQYF

V: TRBV5-1
length: 13
D: TRBD1
J: TRBJ2-7
size: -
DNA: TGCGCCAGCAGCTGGGGACAGGGCTACGAGCAGTACTTC
CDR3: CASSWGQGYEQYF

V: TRBV5-4
length: 14
D: -
J: TRBJ2-7
size: -
DNA: TGTGCCAGCAGCCCGGGTGACAGAACCTACGAGCAGTACTTC
CDR3: CASSPGDRTYEQYF

V: TRBV27
length: 14
D: TRBD1
J: TRBJ2-7
size: -
DNA: TGTGCCAGCAGTTGGGGACAGGGTGTTTACGAGCAGTACTTC
CDR3: CASSWGQGVYEQYF

V: TRBV5-8
length: 14
D: TRBD2
J: TRBJ2-4
size: -
DNA: TGTGCCAGCGTAGCGGGGGGGCTTTCGAGCATTCAGTACTTC
CDR3: CASVAGGLSSIQYF

V: TRBV10-3
length: 15
D: -
J: TRBJ1-5
size: -
DNA: TGTGCCATCAGTGAGGGACTCGGGGGCAATCAGCCCCAGCATTTT
CDR3: CAISEGLGGNQPQHF

V: TRBV18
length: 17
D: TRBD2
J: TRBJ2-3
size: -
DNA: TGTGCCAGCTCACTTTCGACTAGCGGGGGGGGCACAGATACGCAGTATTTT
CDR3: CASSLSTSGGGTDTQYF

V: TRBV29-1
length: 12
D: -
J: TRBJ1-2
size: -
DNA: TGCAGCGTTGGGAGGGCCAACTATGGCTACACCTTC
CDR3: CSVGRANYGYTF

V: TRBV5-1
length: 14
D: -
J: TRBJ2-3
size: -
DNA: TGCGCCAGCAGCCTCCGTGCTAGCACAGATACGCAGTATTTT
CDR3: CASSLRASTDTQYF

V: TRBV5-1
length: 12
D: -
J: TRBJ2-1
size: -
DNA: TGCGCCAGCAGCCCTCTGGGCGGGGAGCAGTTCTTC
CDR3: CASSPLGGEQFF

V: TRBV5-1
length: 16
D: -
J: TRBJ1-6
size: -
DNA: TGCGCCAGCAGCTTGGGGGAGAGCTCCTATAATTCACCCCTCCACTTT
CDR3: CASSLGESSYNSPLHF

V: TRBV6-5
length: 15
D: -
J: TRBJ1-2
size: -
DNA: TGTGCCAGCAGTTATCGAGAGGGAGCGAGCTATGGCTACACCTTC
CDR3: CASSYREGASYGYTF

V: TRBV7-6
length: 13
D: -
J: TRBJ1-1
size: once
DNA: TGTGCCAGCAGTTGGGCCCAGGGCACTGAAGCTTTCTTT
CDR3: CASSWAQGTEAFF

V: TRBV11-3
length: 17
D: -
J: TRBJ1-5
size: -
DNA: TGTGCCAGCAGCTTTGTATTGGAGGCAGGGCCCAATCAGCCCCAGCATTTT
CDR3: CASSFVLEAGPNQPQHF

V: TRBV11-2
length: 16
D: -
J: TRBJ2-7
size: -
DNA: TGTGCCAGCAGCTTAGTCTGGCGGGGGCCGGGCGGCGAGCAGTACTTC
CDR3: CASSLVWRGPGGEQYF

V: TRBV6-2/TRBV6-3
length: 17
D: TRBD1
J: TRBJ1-1
size: -
DNA: TGTGCCAGCAGTAAACTTCCTACAGGGGGAATGAACACTGAAGCTTTCTTT
CDR3: CASSKLPTGGMNTEAFF

V: TRBV7-2
length: 14
D: -
J: TRBJ2-5
size: -
DNA: TGTGCCAGCACCCTCGTGGGATCAGCCGAGACCCAGTACTTC
CDR3: CASTLVGSAETQYF

V: TRBV5-4
length: 14
D: -
J: TRBJ2-5
size: -
DNA: TGTGCCAGCAGCTTGAGGGCAGGACAAGAGACCCAGTACTTC
CDR3: CASSLRAGQETQYF

V: TRBV11-2
length: 15
D: TRBD2
J: TRBJ2-3
size: -
DNA: TGTGCCAGCAGCCTCCGGACTAGATCCACAGATACGCAGTATTTT
CDR3: CASSLRTRSTDTQYF

V: TRBV4-2
length: 16
D: -
J: TRBJ2-1
size: -
DNA: TGTGCCAGCAGCCAAGATTATTACGGGCTGAGGGATGAGCAGTTCTTC
CDR3: CASSQDYYGLRDEQFF

V: TRBV5-4
length: 14
D: TRBD1
J: TRBJ2-7
size: -
DNA: TGTGCCAGCAGTCCTGGACAGGGTGGCTACGAGCAGTACTTC
CDR3: CASSPGQGGYEQYF